A selection of T cell receptor beta chains follows, all from one sample in a study of T cell repertoires in cytomegalovirus infection. Their antigen targets remain unknown. TCRdb passed the reads through MiXCR, listing each CDR3 protein once. In the table there are about 740,000 distinct CDR3 sequences, 30% to 35% of which are singletons. The material was cultured PBMCs, obtained from culture after CMV antigen stimulation. These receptor sequences come from a human donor in good health (CMV status not recorded). Some clones in this sample may be carry-over from other donors' samples. Each CDR3 is given with its conserved first and last residue. The order of the fields is J gene, V gene, D gene, clone size, CDR3 protein, CDR3 DNA. A D gene is named only where the DNA matches it firmly. Clone size is shown for a subset of rows, as once, few, many or a class of expanded clone.

TRBJ2-5 | TRBV6-6 | - | few | CASSYSSSAGQETQYF | TGTGCCAGCAGTTACTCGAGTTCGGCAGGACAAGAGACCCAGTACTTC
TRBJ2-3 | TRBV5-1 | TRBD2 | once | CASSFGGGTGTDTQYF | TGCGCCAGCAGCTTCGGGGGGGGGACGGGGACAGATACGCAGTATTTT
TRBJ1-1 | TRBV3-1 | - | - | CASRHGTEAFF | TGTGCCAGCAGGCATGGGACTGAAGCTTTCTTT
TRBJ2-6 | TRBV28 | - | once | CASSSWRGGANVLTF | TGTGCCAGCAGTTCCTGGCGGGGAGGGGCCAACGTCCTGACTTTC
TRBJ2-5 | TRBV11-2 | - | many | CASSSRGGVETQYF | TGTGCCAGCAGCTCTCGCGGAGGTGTGGAGACCCAGTACTTC
TRBJ2-1 | TRBV6-2/TRBV6-3 | - | many | CAGSSRPANEQFF | TGTGCCGGTAGTTCGAGACCGGCCAATGAGCAGTTCTTC
TRBJ2-5 | TRBV10-3 | - | few | CAIRLDSEETQYF | TGTGCCATACGACTCGATAGTGAGGAGACCCAGTACTTC
TRBJ2-3 | TRBV5-4 | - | - | CASRATGLGTDTQYF | TGTGCCAGCAGGGCGACAGGTCTGGGTACAGATACGCAGTATTTT
TRBJ2-7 | TRBV2 | - | - | CASTEWGSSYEQYF | TGTGCCAGCACCGAATGGGGAAGCAGCTACGAGCAGTACTTC
TRBJ2-7 | TRBV12-3/TRBV12-4 | - | - | CASSSTRRQSYEQYF | TGTGCCAGCAGTTCCACCCGCAGACAGTCCTACGAGCAGTACTTC
TRBJ2-1 | TRBV29-1 | - | - | CSVEDGYNEQFF | TGCAGCGTTGAGGACGGTTACAATGAGCAGTTCTTC
TRBJ2-1 | TRBV6-2/TRBV6-3 | - | - | CASTPDSYNEQFF | TGTGCCAGCACCCCTGACTCCTACAATGAGCAGTTCTTC
TRBJ2-2 | TRBV12-3/TRBV12-4 | - | - | CASSSRAVTGELFF | TGTGCCAGCAGTTCCAGGGCCGTCACCGGGGAGCTGTTTTTT
TRBJ2-1 | TRBV28 | - | - | CASSFAPNEQFF | TGTGCCAGCAGTTTTGCCCCCAATGAGCAGTTCTTC
TRBJ2-1 | TRBV24-1 | TRBD2 | few | CATSDLLSGTTGEQFF | TGTGCCACCAGTGACCTCCTTTCCGGGACTACGGGTGAGCAGTTCTTC
TRBJ1-2 | TRBV12-3/TRBV12-4 | TRBD1 | - | CASSFSSTGGYGYTF | TGTGCCAGCAGTTTCAGCTCGACAGGGGGGTATGGCTACACCTTC
TRBJ1-1 | TRBV6-5 | - | few | CASMGPGVLAFF | TGTGCCAGCATGGGGCCAGGGGTATTAGCTTTCTTT
TRBJ1-1 | TRBV5-4 | - | - | CASSLGGATVNTEAFF | TGTGCCAGCAGCTTGGGGGGGGCGACGGTGAACACTGAAGCTTTCTTT
TRBJ1-6 | TRBV14 | - | few | CASSKGGYNSPLHF | TGTGCCAGCAGCAAGGGAGGCTATAATTCACCCCTCCACTTT
TRBJ2-5 | TRBV7-2 | - | - | CASSLEGPLRPETQYF | TGTGCCAGCAGCTTAGAAGGCCCATTGAGGCCAGAGACCCAGTACTTC
TRBJ1-5 | TRBV6-6 | - | once | CASSYSHSNQPQHF | TGTGCCAGCAGTTACAGCCATAGCAATCAGCCCCAGCATTTT
TRBJ1-5 | TRBV20-1 | - | - | CSASGHSNQPQHF | TGCAGTGCTAGCGGACATAGCAATCAGCCCCAGCATTTT
TRBJ1-2 | TRBV12-3/TRBV12-4 | - | - | CASSLGGEGNYGYTF | TGTGCCAGCAGTTTAGGGGGGGAAGGGAACTATGGCTACACCTTC
TRBJ2-3 | TRBV18 | - | few | CASSPLEFTDTQYF | TGTGCCAGCTCACCACTGGAGTTCACAGATACGCAGTATTTT
TRBJ2-3 | TRBV6-5 | - | - | CASSYSSSTDTQYF | TGTGCCAGCAGTTACTCTTCAAGCACAGATACGCAGTATTTT
TRBJ1-4 | TRBV6-6 | TRBD1 | - | CASSYGGTGSGEKLFF | TGTGCCAGCAGTTACGGGGGGACAGGGAGCGGTGAAAAACTGTTTTTT
TRBJ1-2 | TRBV10-1 | TRBD1 | - | CASRRTGGVNGYTF | TGCGCCAGCCGCCGGACAGGGGGCGTAAATGGCTACACCTTC
TRBJ1-1 | TRBV7-9 | - | few | CAGRGAETEAFF | TGTGCCGGAAGGGGGGCGGAAACTGAAGCTTTCTTT
TRBJ2-7 | TRBV28 | - | - | CASSLTYSYEQYF | TGTGCCAGCAGTTTAACCTATTCCTACGAGCAGTACTTC
TRBJ1-5 | TRBV20-1 | TRBD1 | few | CSADRVDQPQHF | TGCAGTGCAGACAGGGTTGATCAGCCCCAGCATTTT
TRBJ1-2 | TRBV7-2 | - | few | CASSPERGSGSGGYTF | TGTGCCAGCAGCCCAGAGAGGGGTTCGGGATCCGGTGGCTACACCTTC
TRBJ2-7 | TRBV7-2 | - | few | CASSPGTFTYEQYF | TGTGCCAGCAGCCCCGGGACATTTACCTACGAGCAGTACTTC
TRBJ1-5 | TRBV7-4 | TRBD1 | many | CASTGQGSNQPQHF | TGTGCCAGCACCGGACAGGGAAGCAATCAGCCCCAGCATTTT
TRBJ1-2 | TRBV5-1 | - | once | CASSLGVQGYYGYTF | TGCGCCAGCAGCTTGGGGGTGCAGGGATACTATGGCTACACCTTC
TRBJ2-1 | TRBV7-9 | - | - | CATSWVRDIDNEQFF | TGTGCCACCTCTTGGGTCCGGGACATTGACAATGAGCAGTTCTTC
TRBJ2-7 | TRBV4-2 | - | few | CASSQDFGRTYEQYF | TGTGCCAGCAGCCAAGATTTCGGCAGAACCTACGAGCAGTACTTC
TRBJ2-7 | TRBV7-8 | - | - | CASLVGGSSEQYF | TGTGCCAGCCTAGTTGGGGGGAGTAGTGAGCAGTACTTC
TRBJ1-5 | TRBV15 | - | few | CATSRGLDRNQPQHF | TGTGCCACCAGCAGAGGCCTGGACCGAAATCAGCCCCAGCATTTT
TRBJ1-4 | TRBV4-1 | - | - | CASSQGTVNEKLFF | TGTGCCAGCAGCCAAGGGACGGTTAATGAAAAACTGTTTTTT
TRBJ1-1 | TRBV4-1 | - | - | CASSQVIPQGPTLDTEAFF | TGCGCCAGCAGCCAAGTTATACCGCAGGGTCCTACTTTGGACACTGAAGCTTTCTTT
TRBJ1-5 | TRBV20-1 | - | - | CSARGSNQPQHF | TGCAGTGCTAGGGGGAGCAATCAGCCCCAGCATTTT
TRBJ2-3 | TRBV5-3 | TRBD2 | - | CASSTSGGRSTDTQYF | TGTGCCAGCAGCACTAGCGGGGGGCGCAGCACAGATACGCAGTATTTT
TRBJ2-1 | TRBV6-5 | - | few | CASSGYEGEQFF | TGTGCCAGCAGCGGTTACGAGGGTGAGCAGTTCTTC
TRBJ2-7 | TRBV28 | - | few | CASSQGSPEQYF | TGTGCCAGCAGCCAAGGGAGTCCCGAGCAGTACTTC
TRBJ2-2 | TRBV7-2 | - | - | CASTTRSAGSAGELFF | TGTGCCAGCACAACAAGGTCAGCCGGGTCGGCCGGGGAGCTGTTTTTT
TRBJ1-5 | TRBV6-1 | - | - | CASSEWSNQPQHF | TGTGCCAGCAGTGAATGGAGTAATCAGCCCCAGCATTTT
TRBJ1-2 | TRBV7-2 | - | few | CASRGGTGLGYGYTF | TGTGCCAGCAGGGGGGGAACAGGGCTAGGGTATGGCTACACCTTC
TRBJ2-5 | TRBV7-8 | TRBD2 | few | CASSLLAGKETQYF | TGTGCCAGCAGCTTACTAGCGGGGAAAGAGACCCAGTACTTC
TRBJ2-3 | TRBV27 | - | once | CASSFVGGAASTDTQYF | TGTGCCAGCAGTTTTGTGGGCGGGGCGGCTAGCACAGATACGCAGTATTTT
TRBJ1-1 | TRBV2 | TRBD1 | - | CASRAEGAGAFF | TGTGCCAGCAGGGCCGAGGGGGCCGGGGCTTTCTTT
TRBJ2-7 | TRBV12-3/TRBV12-4 | TRBD2 | - | CASSPAGTSGYEQYF | TGTGCCAGCAGCCCTGCCGGGACTAGCGGGTACGAGCAGTACTTC
TRBJ1-5 | TRBV7-2 | TRBD1 | many | CASQGALVQPQHF | TGTGCCAGCCAGGGGGCTCTGGTTCAGCCCCAGCATTTT
TRBJ1-1 | TRBV18 | - | many | CASSPSVNTEAFF | TGTGCCAGCAGCCCATCTGTGAACACTGAAGCTTTCTTT
TRBJ2-2 | TRBV6-1 | - | - | CASSHWLFAANTGELFF | TGTGCCAGCAGCCACTGGTTATTTGCAGCGAACACCGGGGAGCTGTTTTTT
TRBJ1-1 | TRBV7-2 | - | - | CASSSGAPGTEAFF | TGTGCCAGCAGCTCCGGGGCTCCGGGGACTGAAGCTTTCTTT